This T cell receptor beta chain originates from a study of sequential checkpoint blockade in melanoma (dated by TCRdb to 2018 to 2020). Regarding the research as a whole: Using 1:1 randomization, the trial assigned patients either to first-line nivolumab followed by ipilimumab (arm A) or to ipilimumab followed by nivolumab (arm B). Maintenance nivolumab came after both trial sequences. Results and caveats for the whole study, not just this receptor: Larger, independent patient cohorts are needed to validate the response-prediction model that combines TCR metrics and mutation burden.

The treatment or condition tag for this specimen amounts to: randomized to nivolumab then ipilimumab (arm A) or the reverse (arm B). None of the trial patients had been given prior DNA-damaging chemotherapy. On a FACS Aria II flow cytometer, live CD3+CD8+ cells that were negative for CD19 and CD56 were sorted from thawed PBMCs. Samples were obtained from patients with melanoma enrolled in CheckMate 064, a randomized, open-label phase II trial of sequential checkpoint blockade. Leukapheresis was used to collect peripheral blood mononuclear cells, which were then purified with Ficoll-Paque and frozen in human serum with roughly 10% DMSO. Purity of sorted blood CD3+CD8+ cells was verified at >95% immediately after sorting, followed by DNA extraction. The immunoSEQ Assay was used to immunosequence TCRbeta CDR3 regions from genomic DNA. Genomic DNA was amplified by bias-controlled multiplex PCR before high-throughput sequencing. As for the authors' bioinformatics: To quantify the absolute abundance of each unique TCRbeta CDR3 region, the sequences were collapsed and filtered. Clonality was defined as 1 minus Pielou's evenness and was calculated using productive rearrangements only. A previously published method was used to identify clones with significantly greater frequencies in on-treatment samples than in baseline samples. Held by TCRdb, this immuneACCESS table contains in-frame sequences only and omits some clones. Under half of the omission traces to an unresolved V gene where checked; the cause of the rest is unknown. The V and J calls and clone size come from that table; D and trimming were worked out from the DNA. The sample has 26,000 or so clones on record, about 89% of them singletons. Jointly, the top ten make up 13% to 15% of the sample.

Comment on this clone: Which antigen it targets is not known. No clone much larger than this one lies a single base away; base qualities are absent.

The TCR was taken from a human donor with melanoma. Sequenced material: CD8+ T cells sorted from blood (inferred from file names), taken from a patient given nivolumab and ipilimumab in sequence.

CDR3 region: CSVTRGQGGELFF. The nucleotides read TGCAGCGTTACAAGGGGGCAGGGCGGGGAGCTGTTTTTT. The chain employs TRBV29-1 and TRBJ2-2; 7 of the junction bases match TRBD1. The germline V end is reduced by 5 bases and the J end by 7 bases; junction bases left unmatched: 7. CDR1 and CDR2 were assigned from the germline V gene as SQVTM and ANQGSEA. Reading from cysteine to phenylalanine, the CDR3 counts 13 amino acids. The sequence is cut down to CDR3 DNA, 39 bases in frame from base 1.